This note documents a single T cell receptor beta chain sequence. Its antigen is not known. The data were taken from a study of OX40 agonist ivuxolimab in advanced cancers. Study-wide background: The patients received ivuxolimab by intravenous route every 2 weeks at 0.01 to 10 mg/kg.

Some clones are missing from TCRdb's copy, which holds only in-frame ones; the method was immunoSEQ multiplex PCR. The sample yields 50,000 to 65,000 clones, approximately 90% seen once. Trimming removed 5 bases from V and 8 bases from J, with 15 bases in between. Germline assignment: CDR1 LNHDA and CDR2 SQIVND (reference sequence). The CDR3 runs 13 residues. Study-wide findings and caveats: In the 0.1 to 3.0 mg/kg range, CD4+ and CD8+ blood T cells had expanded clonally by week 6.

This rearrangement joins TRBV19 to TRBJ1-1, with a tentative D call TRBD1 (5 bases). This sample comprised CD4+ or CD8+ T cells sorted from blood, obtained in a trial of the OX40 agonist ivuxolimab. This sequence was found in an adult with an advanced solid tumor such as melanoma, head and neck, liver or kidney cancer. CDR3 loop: CASSWDGREEAFF. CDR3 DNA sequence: TGTGCCAGTAGTTGGGACGGCAGGGAAGAAGCTTTCTTT.